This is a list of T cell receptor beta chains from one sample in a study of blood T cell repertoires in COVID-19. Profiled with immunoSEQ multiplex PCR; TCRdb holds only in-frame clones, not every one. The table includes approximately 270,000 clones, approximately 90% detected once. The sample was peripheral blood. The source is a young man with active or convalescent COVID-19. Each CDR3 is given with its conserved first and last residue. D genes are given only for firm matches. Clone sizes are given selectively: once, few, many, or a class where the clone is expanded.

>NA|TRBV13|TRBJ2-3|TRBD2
CASKPQGLAGTSTDTQYF
TGTGCCAGCAAGCCCCAGGGACTAGCGGGTACTAGCACAGATACGCAGTATTTT
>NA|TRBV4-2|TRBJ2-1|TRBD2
CASSRGLAASYNEQFF
TGTGCCAGCAGCCGGGGACTAGCGGCCTCCTACAATGAGCAGTTCTTC
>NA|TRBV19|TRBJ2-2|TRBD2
CASSIDPLLAGATTGELFF
TGTGCCAGTAGTATAGACCCCTTACTGGCGGGAGCCACCACCGGGGAGCTGTTTTTT
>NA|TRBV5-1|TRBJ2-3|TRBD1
CASRTGGTTDTQYF
TGCGCCAGCAGGACAGGGGGCACGACAGATACGCAGTATTTT
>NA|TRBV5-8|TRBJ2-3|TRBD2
CASSTGLAGESDTQYF
TGTGCCAGCAGCACGGGACTAGCGGGAGAATCAGATACGCAGTATTTT
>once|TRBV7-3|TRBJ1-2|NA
CASSSGREDGYTF
TGTGCCAGCAGCTCCGGACGGGAAGATGGCTACACCTTC
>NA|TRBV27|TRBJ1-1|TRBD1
CASSQQTGLNTEAFF
TGTGCCAGCAGCCAACAGACAGGGCTGAACACTGAAGCTTTCTTT
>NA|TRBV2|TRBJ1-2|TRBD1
CASSGQGVGFSGYTF
TGTGCCAGCAGTGGACAGGGGGTCGGTTTCTCTGGCTACACCTTC
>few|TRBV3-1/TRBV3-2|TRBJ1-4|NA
CASSQDPGFDPNEKLFF
TGTGCCAGCAGCCAAGATCCCGGGTTTGACCCTAATGAAAAACTGTTTTTT
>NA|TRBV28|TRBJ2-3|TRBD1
CAIGQGGNTQYF
TGTGCCATCGGACAGGGCGGTAATACGCAGTATTTT
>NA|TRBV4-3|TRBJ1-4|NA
CASSQDLVQDGEKLFF
TGCGCCAGCAGCCAAGATTTAGTACAGGACGGCGAAAAACTGTTTTTT
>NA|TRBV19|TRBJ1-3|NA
CASRVTVNSGNTIYF
TGTGCCAGTAGGGTAACTGTCAACTCTGGAAACACCATATATTTT
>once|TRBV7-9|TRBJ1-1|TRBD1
CASSSDRGIAEAFF
TGTGCCAGCAGCTCGGACAGGGGCATAGCTGAAGCTTTCTTT
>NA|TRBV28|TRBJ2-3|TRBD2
CASSLMTSGIDTQYF
TGTGCCAGCAGTTTAATGACTAGCGGTATCGATACGCAGTATTTT
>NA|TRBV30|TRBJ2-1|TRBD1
CAWAFPGGWRNEQFF
TGTGCCTGGGCCTTTCCAGGGGGCTGGAGGAATGAGCAGTTCTTC
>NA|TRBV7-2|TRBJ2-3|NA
CASSLAGGADTQYF
TGTGCCAGCAGCTTAGCGGGGGGTGCAGATACGCAGTATTTT
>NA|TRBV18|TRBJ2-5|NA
CASSPQRGTGETQYF
TGTGCCAGCTCACCGCAAAGAGGAACAGGGGAGACCCAGTACTTC
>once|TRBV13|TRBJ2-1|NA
CASSPRTLGSYNEQFF
TGTGCCAGCAGCCCCCGTACACTAGGCTCCTACAATGAGCAGTTCTTC
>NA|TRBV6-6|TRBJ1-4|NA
CASRHPGRNLNEKLFF
TGTGCCAGCAGGCACCCCGGGAGGAACCTTAATGAAAAACTGTTTTTT
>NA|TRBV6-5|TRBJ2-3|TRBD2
CASTAGETDTQYF
TGTGCCAGCACAGCGGGGGAGACAGATACGCAGTATTTT
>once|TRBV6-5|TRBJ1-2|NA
CASSYGGSPYGYTF
TGTGCCAGCAGTTACGGGGGCAGCCCATATGGCTACACCTTC
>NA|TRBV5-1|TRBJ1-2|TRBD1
CASSFNGQGDYGYTF
TGCGCCAGCAGCTTCAACGGACAGGGGGACTATGGCTACACCTTC
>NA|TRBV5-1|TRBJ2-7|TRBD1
CASSWGQGSAYEQYF
TGCGCCAGCAGCTGGGGACAGGGATCAGCTTACGAGCAGTACTTC
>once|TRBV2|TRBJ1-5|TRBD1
CASGDSGSNQPQHF
TGTGCCAGCGGGGACAGTGGGAGCAATCAGCCCCAGCATTTT
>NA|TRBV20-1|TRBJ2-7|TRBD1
CSATEARGHRKSYEQYF
TGCAGTGCTACTGAGGCAAGGGGGCACCGTAAATCCTACGAGCAGTACTTC
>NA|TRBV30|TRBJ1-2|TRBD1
CAWSVQGQGFGYTF
TGTGCCTGGAGTGTACAAGGACAGGGGTTTGGCTACACCTTC
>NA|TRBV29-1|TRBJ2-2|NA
CSGGWVGELFF
TGCAGCGGCGGCTGGGTCGGGGAGCTGTTTTTT
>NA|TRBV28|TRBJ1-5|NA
CASSLRTAFNQPQHF
TGTGCCAGCAGTCTCAGGACAGCCTTCAATCAGCCCCAGCATTTT
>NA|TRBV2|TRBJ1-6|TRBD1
CASSRDRGGSPLHF
TGTGCCAGCTCCCGGGACAGGGGTGGTTCACCCCTCCACTTT
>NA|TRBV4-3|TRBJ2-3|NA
CASSQGASPGTDTQYF
TGCGCCAGCAGCCAAGGGGCTAGCCCTGGCACAGATACGCAGTATTTT
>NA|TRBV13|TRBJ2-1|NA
CASSLDGGLYNEQFF
TGTGCCAGCAGCTTAGACGGGGGACTCTACAATGAGCAGTTCTTC
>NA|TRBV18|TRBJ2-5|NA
CASSSRSGAGAMYGGETQYF
TGTGCCAGCTCCTCTCGATCCGGGGCGGGGGCAATGTACGGCGGAGAGACCCAGTACTTC
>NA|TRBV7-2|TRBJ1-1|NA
CASSLKSQNTEAFF
TGTGCCAGCAGCTTAAAGAGTCAGAACACTGAAGCTTTCTTT
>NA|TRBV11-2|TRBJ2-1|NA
CASHYGNEQFF
TGTGCCAGCCACTATGGCAATGAGCAGTTCTTC
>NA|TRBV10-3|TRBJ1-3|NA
CAISETGGAGNTIYF
TGTGCCATCAGTGAAACTGGGGGCGCTGGAAACACCATATATTTT
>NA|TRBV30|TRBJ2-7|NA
CAWSGGMGRYKDEQYF
TGTGCCTGGAGCGGAGGGATGGGGCGGTATAAGGACGAGCAGTACTTC
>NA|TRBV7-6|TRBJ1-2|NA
CASSSGGGVNYGYTF
TGTGCCAGCAGCTCCGGGGGGGGTGTCAACTATGGCTACACCTTC
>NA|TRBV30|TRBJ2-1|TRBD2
CALVAGGAEQFF
TGTGCCTTGGTAGCGGGGGGGGCCGAGCAGTTCTTC
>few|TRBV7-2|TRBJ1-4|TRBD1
CASSRTGVTTNEKLFF
TGTGCCAGCAGCCGGACAGGGGTTACGACTAATGAAAAACTGTTTTTT
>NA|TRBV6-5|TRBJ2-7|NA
CASSRGLFYEQYF
TGTGCCAGCAGCCGTGGACTTTTCTACGAGCAGTACTTC
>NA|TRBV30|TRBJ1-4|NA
CAWSLQAVGEKLFF
TGTGCCTGGAGCCTACAGGCTGTAGGCGAAAAACTGTTTTTT
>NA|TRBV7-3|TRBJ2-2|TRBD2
CASSNTPGLAGVRTGELFF
TGTGCCAGCAGCAACACCCCGGGACTAGCGGGAGTGAGGACCGGGGAGCTGTTTTTT
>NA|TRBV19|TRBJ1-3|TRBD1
CASSIDRGAGNTIYF
TGTGCCAGTAGTATTGACAGGGGCGCTGGAAACACCATATATTTT
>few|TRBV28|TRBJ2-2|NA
CASSYTRGKGTGELFF
TGTGCCAGCAGTTACACCAGGGGCAAGGGCACCGGGGAGCTGTTTTTT
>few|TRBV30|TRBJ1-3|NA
CAWSVNGRNTIYF
TGTGCCTGGAGTGTAAACGGGAGAAACACCATATATTTT
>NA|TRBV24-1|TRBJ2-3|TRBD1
CATNPTGSTDTQYF
TGTGCCACCAATCCGACAGGGAGCACAGATACGCAGTATTTT
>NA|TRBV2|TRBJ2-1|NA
CASSEALQGMGEQFF
TGTGCCAGCAGTGAAGCTCTTCAGGGTATGGGGGAGCAGTTCTTC
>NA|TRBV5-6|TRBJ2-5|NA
CASSLPGQETQYF
TGTGCCAGCAGCTTGCCAGGACAAGAGACCCAGTACTTC
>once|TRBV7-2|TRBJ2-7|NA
CASSLYLGRLFYEQYF
TGTGCCAGCAGCTTATATTTGGGCAGATTATTCTACGAGCAGTACTTC
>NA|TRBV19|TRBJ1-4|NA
CASSPRTWREKLFF
TGTGCCAGTAGTCCTCGGACATGGCGTGAAAAACTGTTTTTT
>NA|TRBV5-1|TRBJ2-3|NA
CASSLARNGGTDTQYF
TGCGCCAGCAGCTTGGCCCGAAACGGTGGCACAGATACGCAGTATTTT